What follows are 2 T cell receptor beta chains derived from one specimen sequenced in a study of neurological immune-mediated disorders. MiXCR was run by TCRdb on the 5' RACE reads, yielding one entry per CDR3 protein. The sample has about 33,000 distinct CDR3 sequences, less than 1.6% seen once. Sequencing was done on a sample of PBMCs. The receptor source for this set is a young woman with multiple sclerosis.

Many counts were recorded for this clonotype. The J gene is TRBJ2-7, the V gene TRBV20-1; the D gene is possibly TRBD2 (5 bases). Per the germline V gene, CDR1 is DFQATT and CDR2 is SNEGSKA (reference sequence). Trimming took 1 base from V and 6 from J, leaving 7 bases between them. The CDR3 has 11 amino acids. CDR3 loop: CSARVGVEQYF. CDR3 in DNA: TGCAGTGCTAGAGTCGGGGTCGAGCAGTACTTC.

There are many counts of this clonotype. The rearrangement uses TRBV6-5 and TRBJ2-7; D is possibly TRBD1 or TRBD2 (5 bases each). CDR3 length equals 12 residues. V was cut by 7 bases and J by 4 bases, with 11 bases left in between. Germline loops: CDR1 MNHEY, CDR2 SVGAGI. In DNA, the CDR3 is TGTGCCAGCATGGGGGAGAGGTACGAGCAGTACTTC. It codes for CASMGERYEQYF.